Each of the 32 T cell receptor beta chains below was sequenced from the same sample in a study of blood T cells in healthy people across ages. Sample-barcoded 5' priming and a J-beta primer mix drove a second PCR of about 7 to 11 cycles. TCRdb re-called the 5' RACE reads through MiXCR, storing one row per CDR3 protein. The table shows 1.5 million to 2 million distinct CDR3 sequences, with about two fifths occurring only once. The sample was blood. The origin of the receptors is a human donor in good health.

This clonotype appeared a few times. The rearrangement links TRBV29-1 to TRBJ1-2; the D gene is possibly TRBD1 (6 bases). The CDR3 has 12 residues. Trimming stripped 3 bases from V and 7 bases from J, with 12 bases between. CDR1 and CDR2 from the germline V gene are SQVTM and ANQGSEA. The CDR3 reads CSVEAGVIGYTF. The CDR3 DNA reads as TGCAGCGTTGAGGCAGGGGTTATTGGCTACACCTTC.

This rearrangement joins TRBV9 to TRBJ2-4; 8 bases are a match to TRBD1. The last part of the DNA fits TRBJ2-5 better; the J call may be wrong. Germline CDR1 reads SGDLS; CDR2 reads YYNGEE. The CDR3 has 18 residues. The DNA of the CDR3 is TGTGCCAGCAGCGTAGGGGCAGGGGGCGGCCTAAATGAAGAGACCCAGTACTTC. Encoded protein: CASSVGAGGGLNEETQYF.

The chain uses TRBV13 and TRBJ2-3; D is perhaps TRBD2 (6 bases). Trimming cost V 8 bases and J 3 bases, with 15 bases left between them. Germline CDR1 and CDR2: PRHDT and FYEKMQ (reference sequence). The CDR3 contains 14 residues. The CDR3 here is CASGGARGTDTQYF. As DNA, the CDR3 is TGTGCCAGCGGAGGGGCGCGGGGTACAGATACGCAGTATTTT.

Details on this clonotype: The junction departs from the called germline gene at one end, perhaps through a read error. The chain recombines TRBV5-1 with TRBJ2-7, with TRBD1 as a possible D gene (6 bases). Germline CDR1 SGHRS, CDR2 YFSETQ. This CDR3 region has 14 residues. CDR3 loop: CTSSDRSSSYEQYF. In DNA, the CDR3 is TGCACCAGCAGCGACAGGTCTAGCTCCTACGAGCAGTACTTC.

This clonotype has a handful of counts. The CDR3 sequence is CASSFGGRDSYEQYF. DNA for the CDR3: TGTGCCAGCAGTTTTGGGGGGAGGGACTCCTACGAGCAGTACTTC. The chain uses TRBV28 and TRBJ2-7, with TRBD2 matching 7 bases. The CDR3 runs to 15 residues. Germline V gene data show CDR1 as MDHEN and CDR2 as SYDVKM. Unmatched junction bases numbered 5, after V lost 3 bases and J lost 0 bases.

This clonotype was recorded a few times. The rearrangement uses TRBV20-1 and TRBJ2-5; 9 bases match TRBD1. The trim removed 2 bases at V and 5 bases at J, leaving 9 bases unmatched. CDR3 length: 15 residues. The germline V gene has CDR1 DFQATT and CDR2 SNEGSKA (reference sequence). CDR3 loop: CSARTRGQGKETQYF. The DNA for the CDR3 is TGCAGTGCTAGAACCCGAGGACAGGGGAAGGAGACCCAGTACTTC.

This clonotype was seen a few times. The genes are TRBV12-3 or TRBV12-4 and TRBJ2-5; D is ambiguous. The CDR3 runs 13 residues. V shed 2 bases and J shed 5 bases, with 9 bases lying between them. In nucleotides, the CDR3 is TGTGCCAGCAGTTTAAGGCATGGGGAGACCCAGTACTTC. Protein product: CASSLRHGETQYF.

This clonotype was recorded a few times. V usage is TRBV20-1 and J usage is TRBJ2-5, with D unclear. Germline-derived CDR1 and CDR2 are DFQATT and SNEGSKA (reference sequence). The V end was cut by 1 base, the J end by 5 bases, with 20 bases between. The CDR3 has 16 residues. The CDR3 bases are TGCAGTGCTAGAGTCCCATGGGGTAGACGCCAGGAGACCCAGTACTTC. Amino acids: CSARVPWGRRQETQYF.

This clonotype is a singleton in its sample. The chain combines TRBV5-5 with TRBJ1-1; no definite D call. The CDR3 is made up of 17 amino acids. V was clipped by 3 bases and J by 0 bases, with 18 bases between them. Germline CDR1 SGHKS, CDR2 YYEKEE (reference sequence). CDR3 in amino acids: CASSSLDTGYVNTEAFF. The CDR3 DNA reads TGTGCCAGCAGCTCCTTAGACACGGGCTATGTGAACACTGAAGCTTTCTTT.

The chain uses TRBV20-1 and TRBJ2-7; a weak D match, TRBD1 (6 bases). Trimming cost V 4 bases and J 2 bases, with 18 bases left between them. The CDR3 consists of 15 residues. From germline, CDR1 is DFQATT and CDR2 SNEGSKA (reference sequence). Here the CDR3 reads CSANLRTVMTYEQYF. The CDR3, as DNA: TGCAGTGCTAACCTAAGGACAGTAATGACCTACGAGCAGTACTTC.

This clonotype was counted between two and nine times. The junction does not match germline at one end; this may be a read error. The rearrangement links TRBV15 to TRBJ2-6; D tentatively fits TRBD1 or TRBD2 (5 bases each). Germline CDR1 and CDR2: LNHNV and YYDKDF (reference sequence). This CDR3 is 16 amino acids long. CDR3 amino acids: CATSRDLDSGANVLTF. CDR3 sequence (DNA): TGTGCCACCAGCAGAGATTTGGACTCTGGGGCCAACGTTCTGACTTTC.

This clonotype was recorded a few times. The rearrangement joins TRBV5-1 to TRBJ1-2; weak D call: TRBD1 (5 bases). Per the germline V gene, CDR1 is SGHRS and CDR2 is YFSETQ. This CDR3 is built from 15 residues. Trimming removed 3 bases at V and 4 bases at J, with 16 bases between. The CDR3 loop reads CASSYGTARGYGYTF. The CDR3 DNA is TGCGCCAGCAGCTACGGGACCGCGAGAGGCTATGGCTACACCTTC. The full variable domain, with the rest looked up from reference TRBV5-1 and TRBJ1-2, is KAGVTQTPRYLIKTRGQQVTLSCSPISGHRSVSWYQQTPGQGLQFLFEYFSETQRNKGNFPGRFSGRQFSNSRSEMNVSTLELGDSALYLCASSYGTARGYGYTFGSGTRLTVV.

This clonotype was observed a handful of times. V usage is TRBV20-1 and J usage is TRBJ2-3, with 9 nucleotides matching TRBD2. Germline lookup yields CDR1 DFQATT and CDR2 SNEGSKA (reference sequence). V shed 0 bases, J shed 0 bases, and the junction held 10 bases outside the gene matches. The CDR3 runs 18 residues. In DNA, the CDR3 is TGCAGTGCTAGAGATAATCTAGCGGGGCTTTACAGCACAGATACGCAGTATTTT. Its protein product is CSARDNLAGLYSTDTQYF.

The chain links TRBV11-2 to TRBJ2-6, with D hard to call. The CDR3 runs to 15 residues. The germline V gene encodes CDR1 SGHAT and CDR2 FQNNGV. Trimming stripped 2 bases from V and 4 bases from J, with 9 bases between. This chain's CDR3 is CASSLLWQGANVLTF. The CDR3 DNA follows: TGTGCCAGCAGCTTATTATGGCAAGGGGCCAACGTCCTGACTTTC.

V gene TRBV29-1 combines with J gene TRBJ1-1; D not resolved. Per germline, CDR1 SQVTM and CDR2 ANQGSEA. V was clipped by 2 bases and J by 3 bases, with 10 bases between them. The CDR3 totals 13 residues. The CDR3 DNA sequence: TGCAGCGTTGAAAAGGGAAGGGACACTGAAGCTTTCTTT. Its translation is CSVEKGRDTEAFF.

This clonotype has just a few counts. J is TRBJ1-1 and V is TRBV12-3 or TRBV12-4; TRBD1 agrees at 8 bases. The CDR3 spans 13 residues. V was pared by 5 bases and J by 8 bases, with 7 bases of the junction left unmatched. The CDR3 coding sequence is TGTGCCAGCAGTAGTCCGGGACAGGACGAAGCTTTCTTT. It translates to CASSSPGQDEAFF.

V is TRBV28 and J is TRBJ2-1, with D tentatively TRBD1 (6 bases). Trimming pared 6 bases from V and 3 bases from J, leaving 15 bases between. Germline CDR1 is MDHEN and CDR2 is SYDVKM. The CDR3 sequence is 15 residues long. The CDR3 DNA reads TGTGCCAGCAGATCACAGGGAAAGCGCTACAATGAGCAGTTCTTC. Translated, it gives CASRSQGKRYNEQFF. The whole variable domain, filled in from reference TRBV28 and TRBJ2-1, reads DVKVTQSSRYLVKRTGEKVFLECVQDMDHENMFWYRQDPGLGLRLIYFSYDVKMKEKGDIPEGYSVSREKKERFSLILESASTNQTSMYLCASRSQGKRYNEQFFGPGTRLTVL.

The chain is built from TRBV10-3 and TRBJ2-3; the D is unclear. Trimming shortened V by 10 bases and J by 5 bases, and 10 bases separated the two germline ends. Germline values: CDR1 ENHRY, CDR2 SYGVKD. The CDR3 is 11 residues long. CDR3 sequence reads: CATGLLDTQYF. CDR3 DNA: TGTGCCACCGGCCTTTTAGATACGCAGTATTTT.

At least ten counts were recorded for this clonotype. V usage is TRBV9 and J usage is TRBJ2-7; D is tentatively TRBD1 or TRBD2 (5 bases each). CDR1 and CDR2 (germline): SGDLS, YYNGEE. V gave up 0 bases and J gave up 3 bases, with 7 bases separating them. There are 13 residues in the CDR3. CDR3 nucleotide sequence: TGTGCCAGCAGCGTAGGGGACGGCTACGAGCAGTACTTC. Protein: CASSVGDGYEQYF. Looking up the rest from reference TRBV9 and TRBJ2-7 gives the full variable domain: DSGVTQTPKHLITATGQRVTLRCSPRSGDLSVYWYQQSLDQGLQFLIQYYNGEERAKGNILERFSAQQFPDLHSELNLSSLELGDSALYFCASSVGDGYEQYFGPGTRLTVT.

V and J are TRBV6-2 or TRBV6-3 and TRBJ2-5, with TRBD1 identical over 8 bases. Losses at the gene ends were 5 bases for V and 2 bases for J; bases not matched to a gene: 7. Germline loops: CDR1 MNHEY, CDR2 SVGEGT. This CDR3 comprises 15 residues. CDR3 in amino acids: CASSHTWTGQETQYF. The DNA for the CDR3 is TGTGCCAGCAGTCATACCTGGACAGGGCAAGAGACCCAGTACTTC.

The V call is TRBV4-1, the J call TRBJ2-6; TRBD2 matches 10 bases. This CDR3 contains 17 residues. Per germline, CDR1 MGHRA and CDR2 YSYEKL. Trimming cost V 8 bases and J 2 bases; bases outside gene matches: 9. The CDR3 DNA sequence: TGCGCCAGCGGACGCAGCGGGGGGGTTGCTGGGGCCAACGTCCTGACTTTC. Its protein is CASGRSGGVAGANVLTF.

This clonotype was picked up a small number of times. The CDR3 DNA sequence: TGTGCCAGCAGTCCGGTGGTTACCGGAGACACCATATATTTT. As protein: CASSPVVTGDTIYF. V usage is TRBV28 and J usage is TRBJ1-3; D is unclear. The V and J ends lost 5 bases and 8 bases respectively, with 16 bases between them. The CDR3 consists of 14 residues. From germline, CDR1 is MDHEN and CDR2 SYDVKM.

CDR3 region: CASRRLTSGGYEQYF. CDR3 DNA sequence: TGTGCCAGCAGAAGGTTGACTAGCGGGGGGTACGAGCAGTACTTC. This rearrangement joins TRBV6-2 or TRBV6-3 to TRBJ2-7; 13 positions match TRBD2. This CDR3 has 15 amino acids. V gave up 6 bases and J gave up 4 bases; unmatched junction bases: 6. The germline V gene has CDR1 MNHEY and CDR2 SVGEGT.

The gene calls are TRBV20-1 and TRBJ2-3; tentatively, D is TRBD2 (7 bases). Trimming removed 0 bases at V and 2 bases at J, with 15 bases between. CDR3 size: 16 residues. CDR1 and CDR2 from the germline V gene are DFQATT and SNEGSKA (reference sequence). This CDR3 reads CSARDRRRGATDTQYF. The DNA of the CDR3 is TGCAGTGCTAGAGATAGGAGACGGGGGGCCACAGATACGCAGTATTTT.

This chain joins TRBV29-1 and TRBJ1-2; no firm D call. V was cut by 4 bases and J by 5 bases, with 17 bases left in between. The CDR3 sequence is 14 residues long. Germline CDR1 reads SQVTM; CDR2 reads ANQGSEA. The CDR3 is CSVGVRLAPYGYTF. The DNA for the CDR3 is TGCAGCGTTGGGGTCAGGCTGGCCCCTTATGGCTACACCTTC.

This clonotype has ten or more counts. This chain joins TRBV12-3 or TRBV12-4 and TRBJ2-7; no definite D call. V was pared by 5 bases and J by 7 bases, with 18 bases between. This CDR3 is built from 14 residues. CDR3 sequence reads: CASSHATVRREQYF. CDR3 sequence (DNA): TGTGCCAGCAGTCATGCAACGGTAAGGCGGGAGCAGTACTTC.

This chain joins TRBV6-2 or TRBV6-3 and TRBJ1-1, with D uncertain. The CDR3 is 14 residues long. Germline CDR1 MNHEY, CDR2 SVGEGT. V was cut by 2 bases and J by 7 bases, with 14 bases left in between. CDR3 in amino acids: CASSYRAEGLEAFF. The CDR3 DNA is TGTGCCAGCAGTTACAGAGCGGAAGGCCTTGAAGCTTTCTTT.

This clonotype was recorded a few times. The gene calls are TRBV12-3 or TRBV12-4 and TRBJ2-5; 9 nucleotides line up with TRBD2. CDR3 length: 16 residues. J lost 6 bases, V lost 1 base, and 9 bases had no gene match. CDR3 in DNA: TGTGCCAGCAGTTTAGGAGTAGCGGGGGCAAAAAAGACCCAGTACTTC. Protein sequence: CASSLGVAGAKKTQYF.

Concerning this clonotype itself: A much larger clone sits a single nucleotide away, making a read error possible. V is TRBV20-1 and J is TRBJ2-5, with D maybe TRBD1 (6 bases). CDR3 length: 14 residues. Trimming shortened V by 5 bases and J by 2 bases, and 15 bases separated the two germline ends. Per germline, CDR1 DFQATT and CDR2 SNEGSKA (reference sequence). As DNA, the CDR3 is TGCAGTGCTGGTATAGGACAGCAACAAGAGACCCAGTACTTC. Translating gives CSAGIGQQQETQYF.

The chain combines TRBV11-3 with TRBJ2-1; D unclear. Germline V lookup: CDR1 SGHNT, CDR2 YENEEA. The ends were cut back, 0 bases at V and 0 bases at J, with 12 bases in the middle. This CDR3 comprises 17 residues. The CDR3: CASSLDLILISYNEQFF. DNA for the CDR3: TGTGCCAGCAGCTTAGATTTGATACTAATCTCCTACAATGAGCAGTTCTTC.

There are a few counts of this clonotype. The V gene is TRBV7-9, the J gene TRBJ2-2; no clear D. Per the germline V gene, CDR1 is SEHNR and CDR2 is FQNEAQ (reference sequence). Trimming stripped 4 bases from V and 1 base from J, with 13 bases between. The CDR3 is 16 amino acids. The CDR3: CASSWDLQRNTGELFF. The CDR3 DNA reads as TGTGCCAGCAGCTGGGATTTACAAAGGAACACCGGGGAGCTGTTTTTT.

As for this clonotype: This could be a read error, since a much larger clone is one nucleotide away. This chain links TRBV12-3 or TRBV12-4 with TRBJ2-3, with D hard to call. The V end lost 7 bases, the J end lost 0 bases, and 8 bases lay between the germline ends. CDR3 size: 13 residues. CDR3 DNA: TGTGCCAGCAAAAGGGTCAGCACAGATACGCAGTATTTT. This codes for CASKRVSTDTQYF.